This passage covers 24 T cell receptor beta chains from one sample sequenced in a study of shared clonotypes between healthy human individuals. Produced via immunoSEQ multiplex PCR; TCRdb's table is partial and in-frame only. The sample gives about 380,000 clones, around 96% of which show up once; about 0.32% is in the top ten. The source material was memory CD8+ T cells sorted from blood. Subset reported: CD45RO+ cells pooled with CCR7-negative TemRA cells. The source of these receptors is a man aged 25 to 45 in good health.

The chain couples TRBV7-2 to TRBJ2-7; 9 bases fit TRBD1. Germline lookup yields CDR1 SGHTA and CDR2 FQGNSA. The CDR3 runs 15 residues. The ends lost 4 bases at V and 7 bases at J; junction bases unmatched: 11. The CDR3 bases are TGTGCCAGCAGCTCTTCCGGGACAGGGAGGCGGGAGCAGTACTTC. It encodes CASSSSGTGRREQYF. Full variable domain (remainder filled in from reference TRBV7-2 and TRBJ2-7): GAGVSQSPSNKVTEKGKDVELRCDPISGHTALYWYRQSLGQGLEFLIYFQGNSAPDKSGLPSDRFSAERTGGSVSTLTIQRTQQEDSAVYLCASSSSGTGRREQYFGPGTRLTVT.

In its sample, this clone was seen once. The V call is TRBV30, the J call TRBJ1-3, with a weak D call TRBD1 (5 bases). This CDR3 is built from 14 residues. CDR1 and CDR2 from the germline V gene are GTSNPN and SVGIG (reference sequence). Between the trimmed V and J ends, which lost 6 bases and 0 bases, there was a span of 12 bases. CDR3: CACHDSYSGNTIYF. In DNA, the CDR3 is TGTGCCTGCCACGACAGCTACTCTGGAAACACCATATATTTT.

This chain connects TRBV18 to TRBJ2-7; 14 bases match TRBD2. The CDR3 contains 18 residues. Germline assignment: CDR1 KGHSH and CDR2 LQKENI. The V gene end was trimmed by 3 bases and the J gene end by 5 bases; junction bases not matched to a gene: 12. CDR3: CASSPTRTRLAGGDEQYF. The CDR3 DNA sequence: TGTGCCAGCTCACCTACCCGAACCAGACTAGCGGGAGGGGACGAGCAGTACTTC.

As to this clone: Distinct nucleotide sequences in the sample also encode this CDR3. This chain connects TRBV10-3 to TRBJ1-1, with TRBD1 as a possible D gene (5 bases). The germline V gene encodes CDR1 ENHRY and CDR2 SYGVKD. V shed 4 bases and J shed 1 base, with 7 bases lying between them. CDR3 size: 13 residues. In DNA, the CDR3 is TGTGCCATCAGTGCCGGACAGAACACTGAAGCTTTCTTT. It yields the protein CAISAGQNTEAFF.

V and J are TRBV28 and TRBJ2-5; D call uncertain. The CDR3 is made up of 15 amino acids. Trimming removed 5 bases from V and 2 bases from J, with 15 bases in between. Per the germline V gene, CDR1 is MDHEN and CDR2 is SYDVKM. This chain's CDR3 is CASSPWQVGQETQYF. The CDR3 region has the DNA TGTGCCAGCAGTCCTTGGCAGGTCGGACAAGAGACCCAGTACTTC.

The V call is TRBV5-1, the J call TRBJ2-5; the D gene is possibly TRBD1 (5 bases). V shed 0 bases and J shed 5 bases, with 11 bases lying between them. The CDR3 runs 14 residues. From germline, CDR1 is SGHRS and CDR2 YFSETQ. In DNA, the CDR3 is TGCGCCAGCAGCTTGGTAGGGGTGGGGGAGACCCAGTACTTC. This encodes CASSLVGVGETQYF.

This sequence joins TRBV28 and TRBJ1-2, with D maybe TRBD1 (5 bases). The germline gives CDR1 MDHEN, CDR2 SYDVKM. The germline V and J ends were trimmed by 0 bases and 8 bases, with 16 bases remaining between them. CDR3 size: 15 residues. In DNA form, the CDR3 reads TGTGCCAGCAGTTTATGGACCGGGACCCATTTAGGCTACACCTTC. This translates into CASSLWTGTHLGYTF.

The V call is TRBV27, the J call TRBJ2-3; tentatively, D is TRBD1 (5 bases). V lost 4 bases, J lost 0 bases, and 17 bases lay in between. The V gene's germline CDR1 is MNHEY and CDR2 SMNVEV (reference sequence). This CDR3 is built from 17 residues. CDR3 sequence reads: CASSSIRTGTSTDTQYF. CDR3 bases: TGTGCCAGCAGTTCGATCCGTACAGGTACTAGCACAGATACGCAGTATTTT.

This chain uses TRBV28 with TRBJ2-5; D not resolved. Trimming removed 3 bases from V and 0 bases from J, with 11 bases in between. CDR1 MDHEN and CDR2 SYDVKM come from the germline V gene. The CDR3 sequence is 15 residues long. The CDR3 here is CASSFLERNQETQYF. In nucleotides, the CDR3 is TGTGCCAGCAGTTTTCTTGAGAGGAACCAAGAGACCCAGTACTTC.

In this sample, this clone turned up once. This chain uses TRBV9 with TRBJ2-1; 10 positions match TRBD2. Germline loops: CDR1 SGDLS, CDR2 YYNGEE. V shed 0 bases and J 8 bases; nucleotides not matched to a gene: 2. The CDR3 is 14 amino acids. CDR3 nucleotides: TGTGCCAGCAGCGTAGGAACTAGCGGGGATGAGCAGTTCTTC. This gives the protein CASSVGTSGDEQFF.

J is TRBJ1-1 and V is TRBV2; D gene ambiguous. This CDR3 comprises 13 residues. The V and J ends lost 4 bases and 1 base respectively, with 7 bases between them. Per germline, CDR1 SNHLY and CDR2 FYNNEI. Written as DNA, the CDR3 is TGTGCCAGCAGTGTGTCCTCGAACACTGAAGCTTTCTTT. It translates to CASSVSSNTEAFF.

The chain uses TRBV1 and TRBJ1-3; TRBD1 is the table's D call and was not checked against the DNA. TRBV1 is tagged as a pseudogene. CDR3 length equals 19 residues. Written as DNA, the CDR3 is TGCACCAGCAGCCACTGCCCGGACAGCGGAGACTTTTCTGGAAACACCATATATTTT. Protein product: CTSSHCPDSGDFSGNTIYF.

The V call is TRBV19, the J call TRBJ1-5, with 10 bases aligning to TRBD1. This CDR3 comprises 16 residues. Germline values: CDR1 LNHDA, CDR2 SQIVND (reference sequence). Trimming at V came to 2 bases and at J to 5 bases, leaving 6 bases not matched to a gene. CDR3 sequence (DNA): TGTGCCAGTAGTATAATCGACAGGGGGCGATATCAGCCCCAGCATTTT. Protein: CASSIIDRGRYQPQHF.

The chain has TRBV7-8 and TRBJ2-5, with 10 bases lining up with TRBD2. Trimming took 0 bases from V and 4 from J; bases not matched to a gene: 5. Germline CDR1 reads SGHVS; CDR2 reads FQNEAQ. There are 16 residues in the CDR3. CDR3 protein: CASSLALLAGVETQYF. Here the CDR3 DNA reads TGTGCCAGCAGCTTAGCCCTTCTAGCGGGAGTAGAGACCCAGTACTTC.

The chain has TRBV30 and TRBJ2-1, with 7 bases lining up with TRBD1. Germline lookup yields CDR1 GTSNPN and CDR2 SVGIG (reference sequence). V shed 1 base and J 6 bases; nucleotides not matched to a gene: 0. The CDR3 is made up of 12 amino acids. The CDR3 sequence is CAWSDRGNEQFF. The CDR3, as DNA: TGTGCCTGGAGTGACAGGGGCAATGAGCAGTTCTTC.

The rearrangement joins TRBV18 to TRBJ2-2; 8 positions agree with TRBD2. V shed 2 bases, J shed 0 bases, and the junction held 2 bases outside the gene matches. The germline CDR1 and CDR2 sequences are KGHSH and LQKENI. This CDR3 has 16 residues. The CDR3 coding sequence is TGTGCCAGCTCACCAGGAGCGGGGGCGAACACCGGGGAGCTGTTTTTT. Its protein is CASSPGAGANTGELFF. The whole variable domain, remainder taken from reference TRBV18 and TRBJ2-2, is NAGVMQNPRHLVRRRGQEARLRCSPMKGHSHVYWYRQLPEEGLKFMVYLQKENIIDESGMPKERFSAEFPKEGPSILRIQQVVRGDSAAYFCASSPGAGANTGELFFGEGSRLTVL.

This clone was detected once. This chain uses TRBV7-3 with TRBJ2-1, with D perhaps TRBD2 (6 bases). Germline assignment: CDR1 SGHTA and CDR2 FQGTGA. The CDR3 sequence is 14 residues long. Trimming pared 5 bases from V and 3 bases from J, leaving 11 bases between. In DNA form, the CDR3 reads TGTGCCAGCAGCGGACCGGGGGACTACAATGAGCAGTTCTTC. Encoded protein: CASSGPGDYNEQFF. The whole variable domain, remainder taken from reference TRBV7-3 and TRBJ2-1, is GAGVSQTPSNKVTEKGKYVELRCDPISGHTALYWYRQSLGQGPEFLIYFQGTGAADDSGLPNDRFFAVRPEGSVSTLKIQRTERGDSAVYLCASSGPGDYNEQFFGPGTRLTVL.

The chain links TRBV10-3 to TRBJ1-6; D call uncertain. The CDR3 is 13 residues long. The ends were cut back, 0 bases at V and 7 bases at J, with 4 bases in the middle. Per the germline V gene, CDR1 is ENHRY and CDR2 is SYGVKD. The CDR3 region is CAISESGNSPLHF. In DNA form, the CDR3 reads TGTGCCATCAGTGAGTCCGGGAATTCACCCCTCCACTTT.

V is TRBV7-9 and J is TRBJ1-4; perhaps TRBD1 as D (6 bases). The CDR3 extends over 18 amino acids. Germline-derived CDR1 and CDR2 are SEHNR and FQNEAQ (reference sequence). Deletions cut 2 bases from V and 0 bases from J, with 16 bases between. The CDR3 nucleotides read TGTGCCAGCAGCTTAACCCTAGGGGGTCCTGCAACTAATGAAAAACTGTTTTTT. It codes for CASSLTLGGPATNEKLFF.

The chain employs TRBV18 and TRBJ2-5; D might be TRBD2 (5 bases). Germline V gene sequence: CDR1 KGHSH, CDR2 LQKENI. The V and J ends lost 5 bases and 5 bases respectively, with 12 bases between them. The CDR3 loop spans 13 amino acids. CDR3: CASSDGVRETQYF. CDR3 sequence (DNA): TGTGCCAGCTCAGACGGGGTTCGGGAGACCCAGTACTTC.

The chain combines TRBV30 with TRBJ2-3, with D maybe TRBD1 (6 bases). Trimming left V 8 bases short and J 2 bases short, with 14 bases between. The germline gives CDR1 GTSNPN, CDR2 SVGIG (reference sequence). The CDR3 consists of 13 residues. In DNA form, the CDR3 reads TGTGCCCACGCCCAGGGGTTCACAGATACGCAGTATTTT. Translated, it gives CAHAQGFTDTQYF.

The CDR3 coding sequence is TGTGCCAGCAGTTACGGGGGCTCAGATACGCAGTATTTT. It yields the protein CASSYGGSDTQYF. The chain has TRBV6-6 and TRBJ2-3, with D tentatively TRBD1 (6 bases). This CDR3 contains 13 residues. Trimming shortened V by 2 bases and J by 4 bases, and 7 bases separated the two germline ends. Germline V lookup: CDR1 MNHNY, CDR2 SVGAGI (reference sequence).

V usage is TRBV6-5 and J usage is TRBJ1-2; a possible D gene is TRBD1 (5 bases). Germline assignment: CDR1 MNHEY and CDR2 SVGAGI. There are 12 residues in the CDR3. With 8 bases removed from V and 1 base from J, the gap between germline ends came to 8 bases. CDR3 in DNA: TGTGCCAGCCGGCAGGGTAACTATGGCTACACCTTC. This codes for CASRQGNYGYTF.

This rearrangement joins TRBV7-9 to TRBJ1-2; possible D gene TRBD1, 5 bases. The CDR3 runs to 11 residues. The germline V gene has CDR1 SEHNR and CDR2 FQNEAQ (reference sequence). V was cut by 4 bases and J by 5 bases, with 5 bases left in between. The CDR3 spells CASSSGYGYTF. The CDR3 nucleotides are TGTGCCAGCAGCTCAGGGTATGGCTACACCTTC.